The next 20 T cell receptor beta chains were all read from a single sample in a study of T and B cells in COVID-19 patients. TRB was amplified from about 260-540 ng of blood genomic DNA. BIOMED2 TRB-A/B primer pools were used in multiplex TRB PCR. In TCRdb, the multiplex PCR reads were re-called with MiXCR into one record per CDR3 protein. The sample includes 8,500 to 9,500 distinct CDR3 sequences, roughly two fifths of them seen just once. Specimen: blood. Source of these receptors: a human donor with active COVID-19.

The chain employs TRBV24-1 and TRBJ2-3; D perhaps matches TRBD1 (5 bases). CDR3 length: 16 residues. CDR1 is KGHDR and CDR2 is SFDVKD in the germline V gene. V shed 1 base and J shed 1 base, with 11 bases lying between them. CDR3 loop: CATSDFRADGTDTQYF. CDR3 in DNA: TGTGCCACCAGTGATTTCAGGGCGGATGGCACAGATACGCAGTATTTT.

V is TRBV11-1 and J is TRBJ2-7, with 9 nucleotides matching TRBD2. The CDR3 has 15 residues. Germline V gene sequence: CDR1 SGHAT, CDR2 FQDESV (reference sequence). V lost 0 bases and J lost 6; bases outside the gene matches: 6. For the CDR3, the DNA is TGTGCCAGCAGCTTAGCGGCGGGAGGGATGAGCGAGCAGTACTTC. Translating it yields CASSLAAGGMSEQYF.

This clonotype was observed a few times. The chain combines TRBV10-3 with TRBJ2-3, with 12 bases fitting TRBD2. Germline assignment: CDR1 ENHRY and CDR2 SYGVKD. V shed 4 bases, J shed 5 bases, and the junction held 7 bases outside the gene matches. This CDR3 is 16 amino acids long. Written as DNA, the CDR3 is TGTGCCATCAGTGTCCAACTAGCGGGGGGAGGAGATACGCAGTATTTT. It specifies CAISVQLAGGGDTQYF.

J is TRBJ2-7 and V is TRBV10-3; TRBD2 matches 9 bases. V dropped 5 bases and J dropped 4; count of bases not matched to a gene: 6. The CDR3 has 14 amino acids. Per the germline V gene, CDR1 is ENHRY and CDR2 is SYGVKD. CDR3 DNA sequence: TGTGCCATCAGTAGTAGCGGGAGCCCGTACGAGCAGTACTTC. Translated: CAISSSGSPYEQYF.

This clonotype showed up just a few times. CDR3 sequence: CASSLAPTQFF. As DNA, the CDR3 is TGTGCCAGCAGTTTAGCGCCCACTCAGTTCTTC. V is TRBV12-3 or TRBV12-4 and J is TRBJ2-1; D is uncertain. There are 11 residues in the CDR3. Trimming cost V 0 bases and J 13 bases, with 7 bases left between them.

This chain connects TRBV19 to TRBJ1-2, with D perhaps matching TRBD1 (5 bases). Per the germline V gene, CDR1 is LNHDA and CDR2 is SQIVND (reference sequence). V was clipped by 4 bases and J by 2 bases, with 17 bases between them. The CDR3 has 16 amino acids. This CDR3 reads CASSTEVARGNYGYTF. For the CDR3, the DNA is TGTGCCAGTAGTACCGAGGTCGCCCGGGGGAACTATGGCTACACCTTC.

This chain connects TRBV12-3 or TRBV12-4 to TRBJ1-5; D is possibly TRBD1 (5 bases). V was pared by 3 bases and J by 0 bases, with 9 bases between. The CDR3 has 15 residues. CDR3 sequence reads: CASSLLGGSNQPQHF. CDR3 DNA: TGTGCCAGCAGTTTGCTTGGGGGTAGCAATCAGCCCCAGCATTTT.

This clonotype was counted between two and nine times. The chain joins TRBV5-4 to TRBJ2-3; 9 bases match TRBD2. V lost 2 bases, J lost 2 bases, and 3 bases stayed unmatched. Germline CDR1 reads SGHNT; CDR2 reads YYREEE (reference sequence). The CDR3 covers 15 residues. The CDR3 loop reads CASSLGLAFTDTQYF. As DNA, the CDR3 is TGTGCCAGCAGCTTAGGACTAGCGTTCACAGATACGCAGTATTTT.

In this sample, this clonotype is medium-sized. The chain combines TRBV29-1 with TRBJ2-3; D is undetermined. CDR3 length: 13 residues. Trimming pared 7 bases from V and 2 bases from J, leaving 13 bases between. The germline CDR1 and CDR2 sequences are SQVTM and ANQGSEA. CDR3 protein: CSGNYGITDTQYF. As DNA, the CDR3 is TGCAGCGGGAATTATGGGATCACAGATACGCAGTATTTT.

This clonotype has only a few counts. The chain recombines TRBV6-5 with TRBJ1-6; D is undetermined. CDR3 length: 16 amino acids. Germline loops: CDR1 MNHEY, CDR2 SVGAGI. Trimming removed 2 bases at V and 1 base at J, with 9 bases between. CDR3 bases: TGTGCCAGCAGTTACACTGCGGAGTCCTATAATTCACCCCTCCACTTT. Its protein is CASSYTAESYNSPLHF.

The chain combines TRBV12-3 or TRBV12-4 with TRBJ2-5, with TRBD1 matching over 8 bases. V gave up 4 bases and J gave up 5 bases; unmatched junction bases: 12. CDR3 length equals 16 residues. The CDR3, as DNA: TGTGCCAGCAGTTACTTCGGGGCAGGGGGCCTTGAGACCCAGTACTTC. This codes for CASSYFGAGGLETQYF.

V gene TRBV6-6 combines with J gene TRBJ1-1, with D unresolved. The CDR3 is 15 amino acids. V lost 4 bases and J lost 0, with 12 bases in between. Germline assignment: CDR1 MNHNY and CDR2 SVGAGI (reference sequence). In nucleotides, the CDR3 is TGTGCCAGCAGTTCCCCGGGCCAGTTGAACACTGAAGCTTTCTTT. Amino acid sequence: CASSSPGQLNTEAFF.

This clonotype was recorded a few times. This sequence joins TRBV6-1 and TRBJ2-3; 7 nucleotides line up with TRBD2. Germline CDR1 is MNHNS and CDR2 is SASEGT. The CDR3 consists of 13 residues. J was trimmed by 3 bases and V by 6 bases; bases with no gene match: 3. Here the CDR3 reads CASRDSGTDTQYF. Written as DNA, the CDR3 is TGTGCCAGCAGGGATAGCGGGACAGATACGCAGTATTTT.

The chain links TRBV6-5 to TRBJ2-3; TRBD1 agrees at 8 bases. This CDR3 has 18 residues. V shed 2 bases and J 6 bases; nucleotides not matched to a gene: 16. The germline V gene has CDR1 MNHEY and CDR2 SVGAGI. This CDR3 reads CASSYTLRTGLDMDTQYF. The CDR3 DNA reads TGTGCCAGCAGTTACACCCTCCGGACAGGGCTTGATATGGATACGCAGTATTTT.

There are a few counts of this clonotype. This chain uses TRBV6-5 with TRBJ1-1; 7 bases agree with TRBD1. Per germline, CDR1 MNHEY and CDR2 SVGAGI. J lost 7 bases, V lost 6 bases, and 14 bases had no gene match. The CDR3 runs 15 residues. The CDR3 coding sequence is TGTGCCAGCAGCTACGTCGGAGGGGGCGGAATTGAAGCTTTCTTT. Translation gives CASSYVGGGGIEAFF.

This clonotype was counted a few times. The CDR3 sequence: CASSAGLAGSLGNEQFF. The CDR3, as DNA: TGTGCCAGCAGCGCGGGACTAGCGGGTTCATTAGGCAATGAGCAGTTCTTC. The V call is TRBV7-6, the J call TRBJ2-1, with 12 positions matching TRBD2. Germline-derived CDR1 and CDR2 are SGHVS and FNYEAQ. Trimming removed 5 bases from V and 6 bases from J; junction bases left unmatched: 11. CDR3 length: 17 residues. Variable domain in full (rest from reference TRBV7-6 and TRBJ2-1): GAGVSQSPRYKVTKRGQDVALRCDPISGHVSLYWYRQALGQGPEFLTYFNYEAQQDKSGLPNDRFSAERPEGSISTLTIQRTEQRDSAMYRCASSAGLAGSLGNEQFFGPGTRLTVL.

The rearrangement joins TRBV12-3 or TRBV12-4 to TRBJ1-1; a possible D gene is TRBD1 (5 bases). The CDR3 length is 13 residues. V lost 3 bases to trimming and J lost 1 base, with 6 bases between them. CDR3 DNA: TGTGCCAGCAGTTTGGGACCGAACACTGAAGCTTTCTTT. The encoded protein is CASSLGPNTEAFF.

This clonotype was observed a handful of times. The chain has TRBV11-3 and TRBJ2-3, with 11 nucleotides matching TRBD2. This CDR3 region has 14 residues. The V and J ends lost 5 bases and 5 bases, in that order; junction bases with no gene match: 3. Germline V gene lookup returns CDR1 SGHNT and CDR2 YENEEA. CDR3 loop: CASSPGLAGDTQYF. The CDR3 DNA reads as TGTGCCAGCAGCCCCGGACTAGCGGGAGATACGCAGTATTTT.

This chain uses TRBV19 with TRBJ1-2, with 7 positions matching TRBD1. The CDR3 spans 14 residues. CDR1 and CDR2 from the germline V gene are LNHDA and SQIVND (reference sequence). With V trimmed by 7 bases and J by 4 bases, 9 bases remained unmatched. The CDR3 here is CASTEDRETYGYTF. CDR3 DNA sequence: TGTGCCAGTACAGAAGACAGGGAAACCTATGGCTACACCTTC.

The chain is built from TRBV5-6 and TRBJ2-7; tentative D call: TRBD1 (6 bases). Germline-derived CDR1 and CDR2 are SGHDT and YYEEEE. V shed 0 bases and J shed 5 bases, with 12 bases lying between them. CDR3 length: 14 amino acids. The chain's CDR3 is CASSLVQGGHEQYF. In nucleotides, the CDR3 is TGTGCCAGCAGCTTGGTACAGGGTGGCCACGAGCAGTACTTC.